This T cell receptor beta chain appears in the sequencing data of a study of T cell responses to AZD1222 COVID-19 vaccine. Findings of the study overall: Spike-specific TCR breadth and depth both grew after two AZD1222 doses. Repertoires were obtained solely post-peak T cell response. Recipients of AZD1222 seropositive at baseline numbered only five or six.

CDR1 is SGHNT and CDR2 is YYREEE in the germline V gene (reference sequence). The CDR3 sequence is 14 residues long. The V and J ends lost 4 bases and 4 bases respectively, with 11 bases between them. Assay used: immunoSEQ multiplex PCR; TCRdb lists only in-frame clones, some missing. The profile covers fewer than 120,000 clones, with 87% appearing a single time and roughly 3.2% taken by the ten largest. Note on this clone: Its antigen remains unidentified.

The chain employs TRBV5-4 and TRBJ1-4, with no clear D. The receptor was isolated from an adult in good health. The source material was peripheral blood, sampled on day 0 of AZD1222 vaccination. The CDR3 loop is CASSPSPGNEKLFF. CDR3 bases: TGTGCCAGCAGCCCCTCGCCGGGTAATGAAAAACTGTTTTTT.